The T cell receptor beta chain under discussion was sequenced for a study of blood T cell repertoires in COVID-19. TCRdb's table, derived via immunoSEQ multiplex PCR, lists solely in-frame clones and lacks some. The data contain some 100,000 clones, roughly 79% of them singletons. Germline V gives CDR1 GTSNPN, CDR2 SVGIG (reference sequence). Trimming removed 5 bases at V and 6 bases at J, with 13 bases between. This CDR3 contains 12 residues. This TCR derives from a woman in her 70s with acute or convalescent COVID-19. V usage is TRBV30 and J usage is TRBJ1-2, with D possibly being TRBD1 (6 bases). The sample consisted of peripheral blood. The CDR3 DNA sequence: TGTGCCTGGCATATAGGGGACAATGGCTACACCTTC. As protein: CAWHIGDNGYTF. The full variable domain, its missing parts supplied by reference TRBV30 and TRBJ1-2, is SQTIHQWPATLVQPVGSPLSLECTVEGTSNPNLYWYRQAAGRGLQLLFYSVGIGQISSEVPQNLSASRPQDRQFILSSKKLLLSDSGFYLCAWHIGDNGYTFGSGTRLTVV.